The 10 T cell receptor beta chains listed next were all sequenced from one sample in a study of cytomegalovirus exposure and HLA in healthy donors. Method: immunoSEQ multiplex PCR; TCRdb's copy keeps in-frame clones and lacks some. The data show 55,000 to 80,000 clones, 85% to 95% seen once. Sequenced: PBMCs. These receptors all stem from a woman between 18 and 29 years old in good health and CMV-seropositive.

This chain's CDR3 is CSVEGGAGGPITDTQYF. The CDR3 region has the DNA TGCAGCGTTGAAGGCGGGGCGGGAGGGCCCATCACAGATACGCAGTATTTT. The chain uses TRBV29-1 and TRBJ2-3; 9 nucleotides align to TRBD2. The V and J ends lost 1 base and 2 bases, in that order; junction bases with no gene match: 10. Germline CDR1 SQVTM, CDR2 ANQGSEA. This CDR3 region has 17 residues.

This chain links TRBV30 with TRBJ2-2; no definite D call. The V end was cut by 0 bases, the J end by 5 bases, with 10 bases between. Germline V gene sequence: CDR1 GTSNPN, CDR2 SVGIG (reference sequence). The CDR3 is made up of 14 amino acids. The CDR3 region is CAWSVLSTTGELFF. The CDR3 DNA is TGTGCCTGGAGTGTACTAAGCACGACCGGGGAGCTGTTTTTT.

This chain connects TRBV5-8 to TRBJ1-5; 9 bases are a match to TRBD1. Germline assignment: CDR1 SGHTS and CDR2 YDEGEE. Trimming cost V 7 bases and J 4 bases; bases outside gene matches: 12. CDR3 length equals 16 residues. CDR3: CASGSPGQGLNQPQHF. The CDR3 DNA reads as TGTGCCAGCGGGTCCCCGGGACAGGGCCTTAATCAGCCCCAGCATTTT.

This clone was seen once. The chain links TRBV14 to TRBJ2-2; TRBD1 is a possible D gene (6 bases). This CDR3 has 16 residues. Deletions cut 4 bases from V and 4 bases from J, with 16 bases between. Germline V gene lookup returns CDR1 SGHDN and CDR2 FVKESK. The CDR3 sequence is CASSPVQGRGTGELFF. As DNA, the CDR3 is TGTGCCAGCAGCCCCGTACAGGGTCGCGGCACCGGGGAGCTGTTTTTT.

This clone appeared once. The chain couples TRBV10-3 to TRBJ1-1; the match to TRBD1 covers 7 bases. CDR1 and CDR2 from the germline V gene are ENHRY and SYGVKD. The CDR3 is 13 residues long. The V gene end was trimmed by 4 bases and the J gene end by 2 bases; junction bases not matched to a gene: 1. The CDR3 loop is CAISGGGNTEAFF. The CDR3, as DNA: TGTGCCATCAGTGGAGGGGGCAACACTGAAGCTTTCTTT.

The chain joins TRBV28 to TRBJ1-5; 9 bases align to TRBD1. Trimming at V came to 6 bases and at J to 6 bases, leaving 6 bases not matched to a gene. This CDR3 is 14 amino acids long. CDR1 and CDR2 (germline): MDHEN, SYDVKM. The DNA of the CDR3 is TGTGCCAGCAGGCCTACAGGGGGCCGTCAGCCCCAGCATTTT. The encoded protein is CASRPTGGRQPQHF.

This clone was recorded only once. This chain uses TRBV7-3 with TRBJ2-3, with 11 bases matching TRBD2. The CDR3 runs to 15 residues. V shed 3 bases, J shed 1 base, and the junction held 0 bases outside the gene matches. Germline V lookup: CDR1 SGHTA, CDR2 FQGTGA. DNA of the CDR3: TGTGCCAGCAGCTTGACTAGCGGGGGCACAGATACGCAGTATTTT. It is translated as CASSLTSGGTDTQYF.

CDR3 DNA: TGTGCCATCAGTGAGTCTCAGGTGAATGGCTACACCTTC. This encodes CAISESQVNGYTF. The chain couples TRBV10-3 to TRBJ1-2, with D hard to call. V was pared by 0 bases and J by 6 bases, with 8 bases between. The CDR3 runs to 13 residues. From germline, CDR1 is ENHRY and CDR2 SYGVKD.

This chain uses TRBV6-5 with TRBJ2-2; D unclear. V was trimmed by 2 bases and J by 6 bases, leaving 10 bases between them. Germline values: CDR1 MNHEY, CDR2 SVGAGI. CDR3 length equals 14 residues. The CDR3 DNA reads TGTGCCAGCAGTTACACCCACGGTGCCGGGGAGCTGTTTTTT. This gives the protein CASSYTHGAGELFF.

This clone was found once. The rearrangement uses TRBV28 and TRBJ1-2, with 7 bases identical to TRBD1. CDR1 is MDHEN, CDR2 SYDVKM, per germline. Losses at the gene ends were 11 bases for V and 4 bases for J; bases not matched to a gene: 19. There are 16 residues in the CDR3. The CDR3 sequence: CASHIVTRQGSYGYTF. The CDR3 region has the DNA TGTGCCTCCCATATCGTTACCCGACAGGGTTCCTATGGCTACACCTTC.